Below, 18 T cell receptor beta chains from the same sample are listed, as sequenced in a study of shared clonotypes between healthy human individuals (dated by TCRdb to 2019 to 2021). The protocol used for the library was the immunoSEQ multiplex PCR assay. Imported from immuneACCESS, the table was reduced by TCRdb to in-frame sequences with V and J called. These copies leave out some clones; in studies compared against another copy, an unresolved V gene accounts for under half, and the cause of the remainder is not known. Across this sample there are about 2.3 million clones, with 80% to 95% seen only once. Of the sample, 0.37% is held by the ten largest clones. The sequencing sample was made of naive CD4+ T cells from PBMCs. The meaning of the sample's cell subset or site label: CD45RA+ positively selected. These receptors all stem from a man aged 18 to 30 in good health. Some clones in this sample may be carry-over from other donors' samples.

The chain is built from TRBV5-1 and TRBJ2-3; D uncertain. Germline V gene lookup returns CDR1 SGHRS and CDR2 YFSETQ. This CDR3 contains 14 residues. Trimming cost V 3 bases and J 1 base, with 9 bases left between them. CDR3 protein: CASSYLVGTDTQYF. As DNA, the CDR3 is TGCGCCAGCAGCTATCTTGTCGGCACAGATACGCAGTATTTT.

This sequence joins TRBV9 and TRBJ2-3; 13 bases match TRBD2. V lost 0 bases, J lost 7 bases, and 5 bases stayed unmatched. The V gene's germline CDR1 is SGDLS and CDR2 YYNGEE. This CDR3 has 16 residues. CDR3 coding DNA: TGTGCCAGCAGCGTAGGACTAGCGGGAGGTTGGAATACGCAGTATTTT. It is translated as CASSVGLAGGWNTQYF.

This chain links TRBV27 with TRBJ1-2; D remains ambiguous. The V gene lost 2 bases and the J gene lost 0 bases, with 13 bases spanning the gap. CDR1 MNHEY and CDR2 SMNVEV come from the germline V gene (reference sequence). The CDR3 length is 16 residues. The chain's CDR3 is CASSLSRPSANYGYTF. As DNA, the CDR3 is TGTGCCAGCAGTTTAAGCCGGCCCAGCGCTAACTATGGCTACACCTTC.

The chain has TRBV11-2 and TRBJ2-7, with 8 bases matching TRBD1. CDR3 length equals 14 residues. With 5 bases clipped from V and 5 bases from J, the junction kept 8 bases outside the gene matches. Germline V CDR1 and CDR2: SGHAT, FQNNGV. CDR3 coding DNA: TGTGCCAGCAGCCAGGACAGGGCCATCAACGAGCAGTACTTC. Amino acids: CASSQDRAINEQYF.

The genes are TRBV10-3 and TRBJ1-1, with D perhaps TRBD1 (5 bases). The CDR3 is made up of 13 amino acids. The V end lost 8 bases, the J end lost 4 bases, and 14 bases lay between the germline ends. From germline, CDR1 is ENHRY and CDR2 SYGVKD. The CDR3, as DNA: TGTGCCATCGGGGGGAGGGGTTTCACTGAAGCTTTCTTT. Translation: CAIGGRGFTEAFF.

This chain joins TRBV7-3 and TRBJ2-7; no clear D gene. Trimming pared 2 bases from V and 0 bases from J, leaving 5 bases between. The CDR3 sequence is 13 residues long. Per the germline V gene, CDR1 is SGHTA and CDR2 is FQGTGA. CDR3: CASSLQHSYEQYF. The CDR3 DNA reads TGTGCCAGCAGCTTACAACACTCCTACGAGCAGTACTTC.

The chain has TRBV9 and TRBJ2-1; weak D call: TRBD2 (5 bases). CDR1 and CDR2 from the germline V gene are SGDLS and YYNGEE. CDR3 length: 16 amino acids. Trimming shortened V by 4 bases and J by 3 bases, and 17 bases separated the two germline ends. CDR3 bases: TGTGCCAGCAGCCCCCCGGGCCTAGCCAGCTACAATGAGCAGTTCTTC. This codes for CASSPPGLASYNEQFF.

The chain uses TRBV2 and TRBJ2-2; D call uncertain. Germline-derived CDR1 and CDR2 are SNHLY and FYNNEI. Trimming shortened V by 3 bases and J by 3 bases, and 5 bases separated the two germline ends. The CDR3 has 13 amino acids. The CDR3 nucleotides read TGTGCCAGCAGTGAGGGCCACACCGGGGAGCTGTTTTTT. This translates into CASSEGHTGELFF.

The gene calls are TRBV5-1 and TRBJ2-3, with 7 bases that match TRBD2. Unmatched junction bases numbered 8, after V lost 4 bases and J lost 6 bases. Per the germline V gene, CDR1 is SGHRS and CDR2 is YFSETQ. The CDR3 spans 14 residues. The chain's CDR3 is CASSPTTSDDTQYF. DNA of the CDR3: TGCGCCAGCAGCCCGACAACTAGCGACGATACGCAGTATTTT.

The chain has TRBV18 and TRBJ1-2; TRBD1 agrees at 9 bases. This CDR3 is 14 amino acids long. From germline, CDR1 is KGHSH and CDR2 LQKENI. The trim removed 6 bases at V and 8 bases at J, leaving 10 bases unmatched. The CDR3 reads CASSSAGDRAGYTF. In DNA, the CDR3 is TGTGCCAGCTCTTCCGCCGGGGACAGGGCAGGCTACACCTTC.

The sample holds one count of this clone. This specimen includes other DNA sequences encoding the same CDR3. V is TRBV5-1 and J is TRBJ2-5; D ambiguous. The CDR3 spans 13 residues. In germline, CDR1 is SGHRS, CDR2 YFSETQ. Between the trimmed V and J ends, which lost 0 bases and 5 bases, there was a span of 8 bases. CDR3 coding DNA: TGCGCCAGCAGCTTGGTGGTCCGGGAGACCCAGTACTTC. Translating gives CASSLVVRETQYF. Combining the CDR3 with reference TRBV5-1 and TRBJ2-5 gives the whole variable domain KAGVTQTPRYLIKTRGQQVTLSCSPISGHRSVSWYQQTPGQGLQFLFEYFSETQRNKGNFPGRFSGRQFSNSRSEMNVSTLELGDSALYLCASSLVVRETQYFGPGTRLLVL.

CDR3 DNA sequence: TGTGCCAGCAGCTTCAAGGACGGAGGGTTGGGGAACACTGAAGCTTTCTTT. Amino acids: CASSFKDGGLGNTEAFF. The chain combines TRBV7-6 with TRBJ1-1; D remains ambiguous. This CDR3 has 17 amino acids. Germline lookup yields CDR1 SGHVS and CDR2 FNYEAQ. The germline V and J ends were trimmed by 3 bases and 1 base, with 18 bases remaining between them.

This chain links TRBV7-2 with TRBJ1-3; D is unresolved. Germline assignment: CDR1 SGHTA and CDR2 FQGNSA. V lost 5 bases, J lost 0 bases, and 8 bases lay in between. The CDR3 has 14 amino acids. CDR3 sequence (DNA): TGTGCCAGCAGCCTACAAAACTCTGGAAACACCATATATTTT. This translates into CASSLQNSGNTIYF.

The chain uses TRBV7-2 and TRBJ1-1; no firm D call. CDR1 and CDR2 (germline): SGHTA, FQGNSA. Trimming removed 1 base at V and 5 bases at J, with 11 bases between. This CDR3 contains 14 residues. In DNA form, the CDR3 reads TGTGCCAGCAGCTTAGATTTTGGAGGGACTGAAGCTTTCTTT. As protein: CASSLDFGGTEAFF.

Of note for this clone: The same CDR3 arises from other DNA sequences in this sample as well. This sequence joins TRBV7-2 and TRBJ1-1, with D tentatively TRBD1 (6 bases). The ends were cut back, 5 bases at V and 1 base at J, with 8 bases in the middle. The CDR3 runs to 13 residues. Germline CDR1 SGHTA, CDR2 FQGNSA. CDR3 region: CASSGQQNTEAFF. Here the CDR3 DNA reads TGTGCCAGCAGCGGACAGCAGAACACTGAAGCTTTCTTT.

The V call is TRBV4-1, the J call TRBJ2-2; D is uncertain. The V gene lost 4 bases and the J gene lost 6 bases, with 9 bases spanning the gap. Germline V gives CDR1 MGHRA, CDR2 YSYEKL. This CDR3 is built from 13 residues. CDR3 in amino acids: CASSRLDSGELFF. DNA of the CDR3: TGCGCCAGCAGCCGCTTAGATTCCGGGGAGCTGTTTTTT.

The CDR3 is CASKRTTTYEQYF. The CDR3 nucleotides read TGTGCCAGCAAGCGGACCACGACCTACGAGCAGTACTTC. V gene TRBV7-2 combines with J gene TRBJ2-7; TRBD2 might be the D (5 bases). The CDR3 is made up of 13 amino acids. The V end lost 7 bases, the J end lost 2 bases, and 12 bases lay between the germline ends. CDR1 is SGHTA and CDR2 is FQGNSA in the germline V gene.

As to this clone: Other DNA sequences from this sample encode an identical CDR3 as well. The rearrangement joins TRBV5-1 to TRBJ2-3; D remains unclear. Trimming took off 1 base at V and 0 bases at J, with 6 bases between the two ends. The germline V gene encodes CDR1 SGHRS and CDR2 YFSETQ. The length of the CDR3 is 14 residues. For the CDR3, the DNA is TGCGCCAGCAGCTTGTTCCTAAGCACAGATACGCAGTATTTT. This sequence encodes CASSLFLSTDTQYF.